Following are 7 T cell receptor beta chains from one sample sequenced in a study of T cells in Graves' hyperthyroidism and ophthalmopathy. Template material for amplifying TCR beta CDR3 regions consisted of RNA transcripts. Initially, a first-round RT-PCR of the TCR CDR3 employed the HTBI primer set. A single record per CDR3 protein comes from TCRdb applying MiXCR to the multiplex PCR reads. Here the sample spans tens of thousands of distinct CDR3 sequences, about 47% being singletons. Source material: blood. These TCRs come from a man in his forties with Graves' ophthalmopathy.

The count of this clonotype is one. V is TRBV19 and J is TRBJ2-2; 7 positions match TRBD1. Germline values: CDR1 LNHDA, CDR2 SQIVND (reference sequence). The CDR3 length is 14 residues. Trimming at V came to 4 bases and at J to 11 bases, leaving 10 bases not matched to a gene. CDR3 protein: CASSTPTGTGELFF. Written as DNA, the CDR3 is TGTGCCAGTAGTACCCCGACAGGGACGGGCGAGCTGTTTTTT.

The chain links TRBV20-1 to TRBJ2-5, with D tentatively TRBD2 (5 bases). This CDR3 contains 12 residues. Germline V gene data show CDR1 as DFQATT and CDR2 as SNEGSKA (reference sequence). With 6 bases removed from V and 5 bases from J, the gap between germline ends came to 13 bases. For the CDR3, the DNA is TGCAGTGCGCACCGGTGGGAGGAGACCCAGTACTTC. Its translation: CSAHRWEETQYF.

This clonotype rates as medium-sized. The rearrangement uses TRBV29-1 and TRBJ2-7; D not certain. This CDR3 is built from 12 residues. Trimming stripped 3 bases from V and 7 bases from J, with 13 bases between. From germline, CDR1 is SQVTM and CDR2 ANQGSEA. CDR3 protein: CSVDAGPLEQYF. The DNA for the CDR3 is TGCAGCGTTGATGCAGGCCCCTTGGAGCAGTACTTC.

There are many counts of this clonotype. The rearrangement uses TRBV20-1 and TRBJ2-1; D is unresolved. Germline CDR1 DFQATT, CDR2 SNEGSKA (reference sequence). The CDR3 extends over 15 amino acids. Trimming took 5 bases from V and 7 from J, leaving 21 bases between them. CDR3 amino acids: CSAHLYVERVNEQFF. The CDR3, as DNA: TGCAGTGCTCATCTCTACGTCGAGCGAGTGAATGAGCAGTTCTTC.

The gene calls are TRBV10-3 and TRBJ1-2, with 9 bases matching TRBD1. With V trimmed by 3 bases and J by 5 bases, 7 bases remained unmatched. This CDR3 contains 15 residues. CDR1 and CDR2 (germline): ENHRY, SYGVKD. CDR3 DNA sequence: TGTGCCATCAGTGAAACAGGGGGCGCTGGGTATGGCTACACCTTC. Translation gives CAISETGGAGYGYTF.

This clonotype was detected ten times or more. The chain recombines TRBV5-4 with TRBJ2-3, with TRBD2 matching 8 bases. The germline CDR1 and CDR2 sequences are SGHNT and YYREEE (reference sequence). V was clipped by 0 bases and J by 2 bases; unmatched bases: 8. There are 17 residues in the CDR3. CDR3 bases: TGTGCCAGCAGCTTGGGAGCGGGAGCGGGGGTCACAGATACGCAGTATTTT. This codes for CASSLGAGAGVTDTQYF.

CDR3 coding DNA: TGTGCCACCAGTATAGGGACTTCTGGCGGCTACACCTTC. Residues: CATSIGTSGGYTF. This chain uses TRBV19 with TRBJ1-2; D may be TRBD1 (5 bases). CDR3 length: 13 residues. Germline-derived CDR1 and CDR2 are LNHDA and SQIVND (reference sequence). V shed 10 bases and J shed 8 bases, with 20 bases lying between them.